A single sample is the source of the 27 T cell receptor beta chains below, sequenced in a study of blood T cell repertoires in COVID-19. Some clones are missing from TCRdb's copy, which holds only in-frame ones; the method was immunoSEQ multiplex PCR. Among 300,000 to 350,000 clones listed, 65% to 85% were seen once. The specimen was peripheral blood. The receptor source for this set is a man between 25 and 39 years old with active or convalescent COVID-19.

This clone came up once. The chain links TRBV14 to TRBJ2-1, with 8 positions matching TRBD2. Trimming removed 4 bases from V and 9 bases from J; junction bases left unmatched: 8. Germline CDR1 and CDR2: SGHDN and FVKESK. The CDR3 consists of 14 residues. The CDR3 reads CASSRPTSVPEQFF. Written as DNA, the CDR3 is TGTGCCAGCAGCCGACCGACTAGCGTCCCTGAGCAGTTCTTC.

The chain links TRBV7-2 to TRBJ2-3; D perhaps matches TRBD2 (5 bases). The CDR3 loop spans 15 amino acids. V shed 2 bases and J shed 5 bases, with 14 bases lying between them. Germline V CDR1 and CDR2: SGHTA, FQGNSA. This CDR3 reads CASSLLGLAQDTQYF. DNA for the CDR3: TGTGCCAGCAGCTTACTAGGGCTAGCACAAGATACGCAGTATTTT.

The V gene is TRBV3-1 (or the pseudogene TRBV3-2), the J gene TRBJ2-7, with 9 bases that match TRBD2. With V trimmed by 1 base and J by 3 bases, 7 bases remained unmatched. Germline CDR1 and CDR2: LGHDT and YNNKEL (reference sequence). The CDR3 contains 16 residues. The CDR3 spells CASSQVRGTSHYEQYF. In DNA, the CDR3 is TGTGCCAGCAGCCAAGTTCGGGGGACTAGCCACTACGAGCAGTACTTC.

This clone has only a few counts. The V call is TRBV6-5, the J call TRBJ1-2; a weak D match, TRBD1 (5 bases). The CDR3 extends over 13 amino acids. Germline V lookup: CDR1 MNHEY, CDR2 SVGAGI. Trimming shortened V by 3 bases and J by 6 bases, and 11 bases separated the two germline ends. In DNA, the CDR3 is TGTGCCAGCAGTTATCAGGGACTGGATGGCTACACCTTC. Translation: CASSYQGLDGYTF.

The rearrangement uses TRBV7-8 and TRBJ1-5; 11 bases map to TRBD1. The CDR3 runs 20 residues. Germline V gives CDR1 SGHVS, CDR2 FQNEAQ. The V segment lost 1 base and the J segment 4 bases; nucleotides outside the gene matches: 15. The CDR3, as DNA: TGTGCCAGCAGCTTAGGGGCCTTTGTCCCGGGACAGGGGGGAAATCAGCCCCAGCATTTT. Amino acids: CASSLGAFVPGQGGNQPQHF.

V gene TRBV6-6 combines with J gene TRBJ1-2; 8 bases match TRBD1. Germline V gene sequence: CDR1 MNHNY, CDR2 SVGAGI (reference sequence). Unmatched junction bases numbered 2, after V lost 2 bases and J lost 6 bases. CDR3 size: 13 residues. CDR3 bases: TGTGCCAGCAGTTACCTACAGGGGGATGGCTACACCTTC. Its protein product is CASSYLQGDGYTF.

The V call is TRBV10-3, the J call TRBJ2-7; D ambiguous. Germline assignment: CDR1 ENHRY and CDR2 SYGVKD. CDR3 length equals 12 residues. Trimming stripped 4 bases from V and 5 bases from J, with 9 bases between. This chain's CDR3 is CAISAAVNEQYF. The CDR3 DNA reads as TGTGCCATCAGTGCGGCGGTCAACGAGCAGTACTTC.

J is TRBJ2-5 and V is TRBV11-2, with 7 positions matching TRBD1. There are 14 residues in the CDR3. V shed 5 bases and J 5 bases; nucleotides not matched to a gene: 8. Looked up from germline, CDR1 is SGHAT and CDR2 is FQNNGV. CDR3 sequence reads: CASSVNRGSETQYF. The CDR3 coding sequence is TGTGCCAGCAGCGTAAACAGGGGCTCGGAGACCCAGTACTTC.

This chain joins TRBV4-2 and TRBJ2-1; 15 nucleotides align to TRBD2. The CDR3 has 17 amino acids. Germline V gene lookup returns CDR1 LGHNA and CDR2 YNFKEQ. With V trimmed by 0 bases and J by 7 bases, 4 bases remained unmatched. The DNA for the CDR3 is TGTGCCAGCAGCCAAGAAGGACTAGCGGGGGGGCTTAATGAGCAGTTCTTC. This translates into CASSQEGLAGGLNEQFF.

This chain joins TRBV7-3 and TRBJ1-3; D possibly corresponds to TRBD1 (6 bases). The CDR3 totals 13 residues. Trimming removed 5 bases from V and 8 bases from J, with 13 bases in between. CDR1 and CDR2 from the germline V gene are SGHTA and FQGTGA. The CDR3 here is CASSPGQSHTIYF. CDR3 sequence (DNA): TGTGCCAGCAGCCCAGGACAGTCTCACACCATATATTTT.

This sequence joins TRBV4-3 and TRBJ1-2, with D possibly being TRBD1 (5 bases). V lost 0 bases and J lost 8, with 16 bases in between. Germline V lookup: CDR1 LGHNA, CDR2 YSLEER. The CDR3 length is 15 residues. The CDR3 loop is CASSQDFGGERGYTF. CDR3 coding DNA: TGCGCCAGCAGCCAAGATTTTGGAGGGGAAAGAGGCTACACCTTC.

V usage is TRBV28 and J usage is TRBJ1-2; 8 bases match TRBD1. Trimming cost V 1 base and J 5 bases; bases outside gene matches: 6. The CDR3 totals 15 residues. The germline V gene has CDR1 MDHEN and CDR2 SYDVKM. CDR3 nucleotides: TGTGCCAGCAGTTTATTCCGGACAGGGCGGTATGGCTACACCTTC. Translated, it gives CASSLFRTGRYGYTF.

The rearrangement joins TRBV15 to TRBJ2-7; TRBD2 might be the D (6 bases). V shed 1 base and J shed 1 base, with 11 bases lying between them. Germline CDR1 LNHNV, CDR2 YYDKDF (reference sequence). This CDR3 is built from 15 residues. In DNA form, the CDR3 reads TGTGCCACCAGCAGAGGTCGGGAGACATCCTACGAGCAGTACTTC. This translates into CATSRGRETSYEQYF. The full variable domain, its missing parts supplied by reference TRBV15 and TRBJ2-7, is DAMVIQNPRYQVTQFGKPVTLSCSQTLNHNVMYWYQQKSSQAPKLLFHYYDKDFNNEADTPDNFQSRRPNTSFCFLDIRSPGLGDTAMYLCATSRGRETSYEQYFGPGTRLTVT.

The V and J genes are TRBV20-1 and TRBJ2-7; no definite D call. This CDR3 is 11 amino acids long. The germline V gene has CDR1 DFQATT and CDR2 SNEGSKA (reference sequence). Trimming cost V 3 bases and J 3 bases, with 6 bases left between them. As DNA, the CDR3 is TGCAGTGCTAGCTCCTACTACGAGCAGTACTTC. It codes for CSASSYYEQYF.

This clone was counted between two and nine times. This chain links TRBV5-8 with TRBJ1-4; 8 nucleotides agree with TRBD1. V shed 5 bases, J shed 8 bases, and the junction held 14 bases outside the gene matches. This CDR3 comprises 16 residues. The germline V gene has CDR1 SGHTS and CDR2 YDEGEE. The DNA of the CDR3 is TGTGCCAGCAGTTCCCCGCAGGGGGCTTTATGGGAAAAACTGTTTTTT. The encoded protein is CASSSPQGALWEKLFF.

As concerns this clone: This CDR3 is also generated by other DNA sequences in the sample. This chain uses TRBV5-1 with TRBJ1-5; D might be TRBD1 (6 bases). CDR1 and CDR2 from the germline V gene are SGHRS and YFSETQ. V lost 4 bases, J lost 4 bases, and 9 bases lay in between. The CDR3 sequence is 13 residues long. Written as DNA, the CDR3 is TGCGCCAGCAGCCCACAGGGAAATCAGCCCCAGCATTTT. Its protein is CASSPQGNQPQHF. Drawing the rest from reference TRBV5-1 and TRBJ1-5, the complete variable domain is KAGVTQTPRYLIKTRGQQVTLSCSPISGHRSVSWYQQTPGQGLQFLFEYFSETQRNKGNFPGRFSGRQFSNSRSEMNVSTLELGDSALYLCASSPQGNQPQHFGDGTRLSIL.

The rearrangement links TRBV7-3 to TRBJ2-1; TRBD2 agrees at 11 bases. The CDR3 has 15 residues. CDR1 is SGHTA and CDR2 is FQGTGA in the germline V gene. The ends lost 0 bases at V and 9 bases at J; junction bases unmatched: 4. The CDR3 reads CASSLTSGGASEQFF. The DNA of the CDR3 is TGTGCCAGCAGCTTAACTAGCGGGGGGGCGAGTGAGCAGTTCTTC.

This clone was picked up a small number of times. V gene TRBV29-1 combines with J gene TRBJ2-3; D is possibly TRBD1 (6 bases). Trimming pared 2 bases from V and 1 base from J, leaving 13 bases between. Germline V lookup: CDR1 SQVTM, CDR2 ANQGSEA. This CDR3 contains 15 residues. The CDR3 DNA sequence: TGCAGCGTTGAACAGTTCAGGGGAGGCACAGATACGCAGTATTTT. Residues: CSVEQFRGGTDTQYF.

V is TRBV7-9 and J is TRBJ1-5; 8 bases are a match to TRBD1. The J segment lost 3 bases and the V segment lost 6 bases, leaving 1 base of the junction unmatched. Germline V gene sequence: CDR1 SEHNR, CDR2 FQNEAQ (reference sequence). This CDR3 spans 13 amino acids. The CDR3 coding sequence is TGTGCCAGCAGTCAGGGGGCCAATCAGCCCCAGCATTTT. Protein product: CASSQGANQPQHF.

This chain joins TRBV27 and TRBJ1-4; tentative D call: TRBD1 (6 bases). The V and J ends lost 6 bases and 7 bases respectively, with 15 bases between them. Germline V lookup: CDR1 MNHEY, CDR2 SMNVEV (reference sequence). The CDR3 runs 14 residues. DNA for the CDR3: TGTGCCAGCAGATGGTTTCAGGGGACTGAAAAACTGTTTTTT. It is translated as CASRWFQGTEKLFF.

CDR3 bases: TGTGCCATCGAGACAGGTTCAGGAAACACCATATATTTT. Translated: CAIETGSGNTIYF. The genes are TRBV2 and TRBJ1-3; D might be TRBD1 (6 bases). CDR3 size: 13 residues. V shed 10 bases and J shed 4 bases, with 14 bases lying between them. The germline gives CDR1 SNHLY, CDR2 FYNNEI.

V is TRBV6-2 or TRBV6-3 and J is TRBJ1-5, with 10 nucleotides matching TRBD1. This CDR3 has 21 residues. V dropped 0 bases and J dropped 3; count of bases not matched to a gene: 17. The germline V gene has CDR1 MNHEY and CDR2 SVGEGT. DNA of the CDR3: TGTGCCAGCAGTTACTCAACCGACAGGGGGCGTTGGTTTAAGGCCAATCAGCCCCAGCATTTT. Protein product: CASSYSTDRGRWFKANQPQHF.

V is TRBV28 and J is TRBJ2-7; D not resolved. V dropped 8 bases and J dropped 4 bases, with 9 bases sitting between them. The germline gives CDR1 MDHEN, CDR2 SYDVKM. CDR3 length: 11 residues. CDR3 sequence (DNA): TGTGCCAGCTGGAGCCTTTACGAGCAGTACTTC. This gives the protein CASWSLYEQYF. Looking up the rest from reference TRBV28 and TRBJ2-7 gives the full variable domain: DVKVTQSSRYLVKRTGEKVFLECVQDMDHENMFWYRQDPGLGLRLIYFSYDVKMKEKGDIPEGYSVSREKKERFSLILESASTNQTSMYLCASWSLYEQYFGPGTRLTVT.

The V gene is TRBV30, the J gene TRBJ2-3, with TRBD2 matching over 10 bases. Germline V lookup: CDR1 GTSNPN, CDR2 SVGIG (reference sequence). The CDR3 is 16 residues long. The V and J ends lost 0 bases and 1 base, in that order; junction bases with no gene match: 4. CDR3 protein: CAWSVGLAGGTDTQYF. CDR3 bases: TGTGCCTGGAGTGTAGGCCTAGCGGGGGGCACAGATACGCAGTATTTT.

This chain joins TRBV7-2 and TRBJ2-3; unclear D gene. Germline loops: CDR1 SGHTA, CDR2 FQGNSA. Deletions cut 1 base from V and 2 bases from J, with 7 bases between. This CDR3 contains 14 residues. CDR3 DNA: TGTGCCAGCAGCTTAGGTGGCTTCACAGATACGCAGTATTTT. Its translation is CASSLGGFTDTQYF.

This chain links TRBV19 with TRBJ2-3; 9 bases match TRBD2. The CDR3 runs 16 residues. J was trimmed by 0 bases and V by 2 bases; bases with no gene match: 3. Germline V gives CDR1 LNHDA, CDR2 SQIVND (reference sequence). This CDR3 reads CASSIKTSGSTDTQYF. Here the CDR3 DNA reads TGTGCCAGTAGTATAAAGACTAGCGGTAGCACAGATACGCAGTATTTT.

This chain connects TRBV3-1 (or the pseudogene TRBV3-2) to TRBJ2-5, with TRBD2 matching over 9 bases. The ends lost 0 bases at V and 3 bases at J; junction bases unmatched: 14. There are 19 residues in the CDR3. Germline V lookup: CDR1 LGHDT, CDR2 YNNKEL (reference sequence). CDR3 sequence: CASSQDKRGALRLEETQYF. Here the CDR3 DNA reads TGTGCCAGCAGCCAAGATAAGCGGGGGGCCCTAAGATTGGAAGAGACCCAGTACTTC.